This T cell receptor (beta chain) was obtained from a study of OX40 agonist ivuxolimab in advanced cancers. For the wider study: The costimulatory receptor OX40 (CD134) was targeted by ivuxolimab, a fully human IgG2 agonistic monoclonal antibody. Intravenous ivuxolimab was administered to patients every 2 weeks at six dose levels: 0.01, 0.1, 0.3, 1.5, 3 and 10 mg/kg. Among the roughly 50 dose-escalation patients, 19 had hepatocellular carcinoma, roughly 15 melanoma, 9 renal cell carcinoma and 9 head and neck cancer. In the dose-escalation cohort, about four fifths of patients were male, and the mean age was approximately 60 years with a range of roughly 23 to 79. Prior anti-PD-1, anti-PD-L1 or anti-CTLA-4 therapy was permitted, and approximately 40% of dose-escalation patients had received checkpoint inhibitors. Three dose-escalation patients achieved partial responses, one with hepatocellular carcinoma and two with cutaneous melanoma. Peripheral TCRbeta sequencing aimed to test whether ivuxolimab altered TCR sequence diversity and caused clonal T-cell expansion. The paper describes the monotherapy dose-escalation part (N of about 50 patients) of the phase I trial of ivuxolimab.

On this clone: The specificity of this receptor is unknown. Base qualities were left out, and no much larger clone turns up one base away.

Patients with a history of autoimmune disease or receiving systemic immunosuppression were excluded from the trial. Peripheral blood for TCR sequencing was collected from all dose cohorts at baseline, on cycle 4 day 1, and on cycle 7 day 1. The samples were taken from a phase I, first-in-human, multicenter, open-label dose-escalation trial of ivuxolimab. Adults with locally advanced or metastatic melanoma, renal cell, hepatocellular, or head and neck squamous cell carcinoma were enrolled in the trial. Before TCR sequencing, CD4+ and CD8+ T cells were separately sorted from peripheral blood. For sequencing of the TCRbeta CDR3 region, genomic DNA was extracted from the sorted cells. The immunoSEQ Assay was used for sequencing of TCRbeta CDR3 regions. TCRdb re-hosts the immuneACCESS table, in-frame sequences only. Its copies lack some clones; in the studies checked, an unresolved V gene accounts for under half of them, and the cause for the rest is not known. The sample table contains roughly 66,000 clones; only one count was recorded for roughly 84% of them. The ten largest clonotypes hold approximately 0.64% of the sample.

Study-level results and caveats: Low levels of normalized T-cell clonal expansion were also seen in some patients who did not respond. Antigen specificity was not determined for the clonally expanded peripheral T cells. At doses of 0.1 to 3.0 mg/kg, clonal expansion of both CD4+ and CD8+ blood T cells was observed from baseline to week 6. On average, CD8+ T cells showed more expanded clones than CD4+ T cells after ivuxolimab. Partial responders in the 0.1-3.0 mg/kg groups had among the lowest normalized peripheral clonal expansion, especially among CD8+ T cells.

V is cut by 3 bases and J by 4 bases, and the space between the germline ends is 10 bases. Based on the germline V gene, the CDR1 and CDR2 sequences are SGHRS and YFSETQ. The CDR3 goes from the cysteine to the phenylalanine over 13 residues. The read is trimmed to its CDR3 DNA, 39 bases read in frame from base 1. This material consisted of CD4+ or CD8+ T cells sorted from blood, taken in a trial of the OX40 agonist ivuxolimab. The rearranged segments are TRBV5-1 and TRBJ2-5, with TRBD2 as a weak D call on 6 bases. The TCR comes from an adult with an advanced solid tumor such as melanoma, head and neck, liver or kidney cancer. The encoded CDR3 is CASSWAGGETQYF. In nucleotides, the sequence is TGCGCCAGCAGCTGGGCCGGGGGAGAGACCCAGTACTTC.